Listed below are T cell receptor beta chains from one sample, sequenced in a study of blood T cell repertoires in COVID-19. Some clones are missing from TCRdb's copy, which holds only in-frame ones; the method was immunoSEQ multiplex PCR. The data contain roughly 380,000 clones, more than 75% of them singletons. Sequencing used PBMCs or T cells enriched from blood (not recorded which). The receptor set was obtained from a man aged 25-40 years who had recovered from COVID-19. The CDR3 runs from the conserved cysteine through the conserved F or W. The D gene is left open where the match is weak. Clone size is stated in some rows and not others, as once, few, many or a class when expanded.

cdr3_aa cdr3_nt j_call cdr3_length d_call clone_size v_call
CACTPGKSNQPQHF TGTGCCTGCACCCCAGGGAAAAGCAATCAGCCCCAGCATTTT TRBJ1-5 14 - - TRBV30
CASSSGENTEAFF TGTGCCAGCAGTTCCGGGGAGAACACTGAAGCTTTCTTT TRBJ1-1 13 - - TRBV6-2/TRBV6-3
CASQRDRGNTEAFF TGTGCCTCACAACGGGACAGGGGAAACACTGAAGCTTTCTTT TRBJ1-1 14 TRBD1 once TRBV27
CASSLHQGLSLGAFF TGTGCCAGCAGTTTACACCAGGGGTTGTCGTTAGGAGCTTTCTTT TRBJ1-1 15 - - TRBV28
CASSTLAGGFNEQFF TGCGCCAGCAGCACCCTAGCGGGGGGATTCAATGAGCAGTTCTTC TRBJ2-1 15 TRBD2 - TRBV5-1
CASSSGTGTQPQHF TGTGCCAGCAGCTCAGGGACAGGGACCCAGCCCCAGCATTTT TRBJ1-5 14 TRBD1 - TRBV2
CSVKRGFQETQYF TGCAGCGTTAAACGAGGTTTTCAAGAGACCCAGTACTTC TRBJ2-5 13 - - TRBV29-1
CASSIDGLGENIQYF TGTGCCAGTAGTATAGATGGATTGGGAGAAAACATTCAGTACTTC TRBJ2-4 15 - - TRBV19
CASSPHSSEQFF TGTGCCAGCAGCCCGCACTCAAGTGAGCAGTTCTTC TRBJ2-1 12 - once TRBV7-9
CASSLVAAGAISYEQYF TGTGCCAGCAGCTTAGTGGCCGCGGGGGCTATATCCTACGAGCAGTACTTC TRBJ2-7 17 - - TRBV7-2
CASSQNTGGYGYTF TGTGCCAGCAGCCAGAATACAGGGGGGTATGGCTACACCTTC TRBJ1-2 14 TRBD1 - TRBV4-2
CASSTGTHSGNTIYF TGTGCCAGCAGTACCGGGACACACTCTGGAAACACCATATATTTT TRBJ1-3 15 - - TRBV6-5
CASSWGQGSNQPQHF TGTGCCAGTAGTTGGGGACAGGGGAGCAATCAGCCCCAGCATTTT TRBJ1-5 15 TRBD1 - TRBV19
CASTRGTGGETQYF TGTGCCAGCACAAGAGGGACAGGAGGAGAGACCCAGTACTTC TRBJ2-5 14 TRBD1 - TRBV2
CASSEDRDNEQFF TGTGCCAGCAGTGAAGACAGAGACAATGAGCAGTTCTTC TRBJ2-1 13 - - TRBV2
CASSAPSSGETQYF TGTGCCAGCAGCGCACCGTCTAGCGGAGAGACCCAGTACTTC TRBJ2-5 14 TRBD2 - TRBV9
CASSYSQRLDGYTF TGTGCCAGCAGTTACTCCCAGAGGCTTGATGGCTACACCTTC TRBJ1-2 14 - - TRBV6-2/TRBV6-3
CASSLYQKIYGYTF TGTGCCAGCAGTTTATATCAGAAAATCTATGGCTACACCTTC TRBJ1-2 14 - once TRBV28
CASSLISNQPQHF TGTGCCAGCAGCTTAATTAGCAATCAGCCCCAGCATTTT TRBJ1-5 13 - - TRBV6-5
CASSPGRGTYEQYF TGTGCCAGCAGCCCCGGTAGGGGGACCTACGAGCAGTACTTC TRBJ2-7 14 - - TRBV6-4
CASSLEGGYNEKLFF TGTGCCAGCAGCTTGGAAGGGGGCTATAATGAAAAACTGTTTTTT TRBJ1-4 15 TRBD1 - TRBV5-5
CASSSSSGIFYNEQFF TGTGCCAGCAGCTCAAGTTCGGGGATATTCTACAATGAGCAGTTCTTC TRBJ2-1 16 - - TRBV7-8
CASSRAGGLVF TGTGCCAGCAGTCGAGCGGGGGGGCTGGTCTTC TRBJ2-1 11 TRBD2 - TRBV12-3/TRBV12-4
CASSPSPGGNEKLFF TGTGCCAGCAGCCCCTCCCCTGGGGGGAATGAAAAACTGTTTTTT TRBJ1-4 15 - - TRBV5-4
CASSPLTGTDTQYF TGTGCCAGCAGCCCACTGACAGGCACAGATACGCAGTATTTT TRBJ2-3 14 - - TRBV11-2
CASSSLPTEETQYF TGTGCCAGCAGTTCTCTTCCGACAGAAGAGACCCAGTACTTC TRBJ2-5 14 - - TRBV6-5
CASSIRDSANSGANVLTF TGTGCCAGCAGCATCCGTGACAGTGCAAACTCTGGGGCCAACGTCCTGACTTTC TRBJ2-6 18 - - TRBV7-9